This TCR beta chain is drawn from a study of T cells in Graves' hyperthyroidism and ophthalmopathy. Whole-study findings and limits: Blood also carried most thyroid clonotypes expanded above 0.001. The model identified upcoming ophthalmopathy a median around 6 months ahead of onset.

Amplification targeted TCR beta CDR3 regions from RNA transcripts. With the HTBI primer set, the TCR CDR3 went through a first round of RT-PCR. Each CDR3 protein is one row after TCRdb ran MiXCR on the multiplex PCR reads. Of around 540,000 distinct CDR3 sequences listed, about 15% are singletons. With regard to this clonotype: The antigen remains unidentified.

The germline V gene encodes CDR1 SGHRS and CDR2 YFSETQ. CDR3 length: 14 amino acids. With 5 bases clipped from V and 3 bases from J, the junction kept 7 bases outside the gene matches. For ophthalmopathy patients, the Clinical Activity Score was at least 3 and the NOSPECS grade at least 4; duration was under 3 months. V usage is TRBV5-1 and J usage is TRBJ2-5; 7 positions match TRBD1. This TCR was recovered from a woman aged 30 to 39 with Graves' ophthalmopathy. Sequenced: blood. CDR3 nucleotides: TGCGCCAGCAGGATTGGGACAGCAAAAGAGACCCAGTACTTC. Translation: CASRIGTAKETQYF.